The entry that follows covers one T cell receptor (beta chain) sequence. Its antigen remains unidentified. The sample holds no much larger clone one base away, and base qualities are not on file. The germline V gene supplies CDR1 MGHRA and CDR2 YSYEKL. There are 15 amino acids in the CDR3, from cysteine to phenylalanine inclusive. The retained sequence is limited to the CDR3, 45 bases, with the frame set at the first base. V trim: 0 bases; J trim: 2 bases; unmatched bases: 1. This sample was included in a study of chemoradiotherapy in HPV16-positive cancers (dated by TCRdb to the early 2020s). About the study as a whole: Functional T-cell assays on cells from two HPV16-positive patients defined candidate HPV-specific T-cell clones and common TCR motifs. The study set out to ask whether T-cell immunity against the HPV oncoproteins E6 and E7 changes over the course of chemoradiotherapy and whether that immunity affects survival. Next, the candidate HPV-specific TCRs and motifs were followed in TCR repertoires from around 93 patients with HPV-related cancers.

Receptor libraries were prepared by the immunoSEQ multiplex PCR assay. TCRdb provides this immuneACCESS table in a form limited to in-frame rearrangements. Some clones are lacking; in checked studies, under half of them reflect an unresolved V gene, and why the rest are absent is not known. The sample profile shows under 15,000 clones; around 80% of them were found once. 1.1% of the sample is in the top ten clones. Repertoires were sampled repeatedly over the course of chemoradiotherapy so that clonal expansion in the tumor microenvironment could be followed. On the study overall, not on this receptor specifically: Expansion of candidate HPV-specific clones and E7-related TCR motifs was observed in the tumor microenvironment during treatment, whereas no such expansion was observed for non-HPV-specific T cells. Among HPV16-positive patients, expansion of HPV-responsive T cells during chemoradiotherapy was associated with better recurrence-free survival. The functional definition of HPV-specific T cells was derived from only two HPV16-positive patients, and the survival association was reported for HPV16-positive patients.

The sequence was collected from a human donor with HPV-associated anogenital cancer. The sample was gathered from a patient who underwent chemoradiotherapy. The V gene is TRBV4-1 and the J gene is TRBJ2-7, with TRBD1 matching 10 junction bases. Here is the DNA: TGCGCCAGCAGCCAAGAAGGACAGGGGGCCTACGAGCAGTACTTC. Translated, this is CASSQEGQGAYEQYF.